The sequence of this T cell receptor (beta chain) was determined in a study of shared clonotypes between healthy human individuals. A deep-level run was used for the assay. Investigators spread the genomic DNA of each subset evenly over several immunoSEQ plates. Sequencing used immunoSEQ multiplex PCR; TCRdb keeps in-frame clones, though not all of them. This sample has 2 million to 3 million clones, with roughly 93% found just once. Germline V gives CDR1 GTSNPN, CDR2 SVGIG (reference sequence). The ends were cut back, 5 bases at V and 7 bases at J, with 11 bases in the middle. The CDR3 consists of 11 residues.

The J gene is TRBJ2-5, the V gene TRBV30; a possible D gene is TRBD2 (6 bases). The sequenced sample was naive CD4+ T cells from PBMCs. Subset indicated: CD45RA+ positively selected. This TCR derives from a man younger than 35 in good health. Some clones in this sample may be carry-over from other donors' samples. The DNA of the CDR3 is TGTGCCTGGGGGATGGGGGGGACCCAGTACTTC. As protein: CAWGMGGTQYF.